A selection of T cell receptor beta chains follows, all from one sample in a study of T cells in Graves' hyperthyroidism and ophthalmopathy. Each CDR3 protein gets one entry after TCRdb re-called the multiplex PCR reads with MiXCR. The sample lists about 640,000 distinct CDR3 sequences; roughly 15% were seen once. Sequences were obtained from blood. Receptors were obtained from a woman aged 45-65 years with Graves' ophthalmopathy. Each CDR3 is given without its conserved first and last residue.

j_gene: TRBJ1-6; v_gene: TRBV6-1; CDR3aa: ASSDRANSPLH
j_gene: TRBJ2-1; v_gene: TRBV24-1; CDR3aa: ATSDFGTSGSFEQF
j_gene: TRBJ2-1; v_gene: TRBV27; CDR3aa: ASRSQLDSWEQF
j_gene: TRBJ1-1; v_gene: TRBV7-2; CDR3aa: ASSFQGGTEAF
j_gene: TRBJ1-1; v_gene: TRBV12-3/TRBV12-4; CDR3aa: ASSFLGASTEAF
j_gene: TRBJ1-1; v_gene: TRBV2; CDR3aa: ASGGGGGGAKDAF
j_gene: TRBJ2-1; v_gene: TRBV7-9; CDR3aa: ASSLAGGPSFYEQF
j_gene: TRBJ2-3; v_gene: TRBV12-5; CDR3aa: ASGSPPSGSRWDTQY
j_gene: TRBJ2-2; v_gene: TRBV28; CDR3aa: ASSFPHPLRTGELF
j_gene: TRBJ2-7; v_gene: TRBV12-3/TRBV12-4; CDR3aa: ASSLRGLAFYEQY
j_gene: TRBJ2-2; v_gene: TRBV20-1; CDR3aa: SARVPGRASTGELF
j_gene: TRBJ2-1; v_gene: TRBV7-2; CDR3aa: ASSLERLAGLYNEQF
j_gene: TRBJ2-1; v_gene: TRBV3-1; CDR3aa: ASSQGPAASGRRHEQF
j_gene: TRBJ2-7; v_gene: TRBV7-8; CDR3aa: ASSRPRLAGAYEQY
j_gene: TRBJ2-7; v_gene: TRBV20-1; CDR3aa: SARDPGTSGSVDEQY
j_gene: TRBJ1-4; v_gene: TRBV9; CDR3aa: ASGVEGVGEKLF
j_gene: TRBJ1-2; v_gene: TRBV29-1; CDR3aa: SVEAYREGYT
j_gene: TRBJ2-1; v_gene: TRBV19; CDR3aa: ASSKVRLAGNEQF
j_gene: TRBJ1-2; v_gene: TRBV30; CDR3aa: AWSPLGGATYGYT
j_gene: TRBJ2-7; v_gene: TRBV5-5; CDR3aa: ASSLEPFEQY
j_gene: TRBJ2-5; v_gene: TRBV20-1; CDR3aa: SATRQGILQETQY
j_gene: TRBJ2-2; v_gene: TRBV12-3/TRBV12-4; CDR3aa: ASSLSSRERTGELF
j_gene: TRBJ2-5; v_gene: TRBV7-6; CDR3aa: ASSLALMETQY
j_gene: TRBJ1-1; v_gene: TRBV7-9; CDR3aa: ASSPPRGRNTEAF
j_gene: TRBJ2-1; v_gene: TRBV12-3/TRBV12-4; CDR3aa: ASTSLALEQF
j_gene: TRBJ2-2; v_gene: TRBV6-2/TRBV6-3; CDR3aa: ASSYRARVANTGELF
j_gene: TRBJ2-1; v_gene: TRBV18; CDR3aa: ASSPGSFEQF
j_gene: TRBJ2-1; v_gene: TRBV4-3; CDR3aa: ASSQGQGRYNEQF
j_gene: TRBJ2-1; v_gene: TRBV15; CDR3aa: ATSNQGNEQF
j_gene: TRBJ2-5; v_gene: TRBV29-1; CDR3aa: SVRGRAQETQY
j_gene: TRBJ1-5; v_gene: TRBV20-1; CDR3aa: SATRQASNQPQH
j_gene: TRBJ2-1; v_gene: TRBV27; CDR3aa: ASEIYWGGYNEQF
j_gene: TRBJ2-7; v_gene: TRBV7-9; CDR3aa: ASSFGSGWARAYEQY